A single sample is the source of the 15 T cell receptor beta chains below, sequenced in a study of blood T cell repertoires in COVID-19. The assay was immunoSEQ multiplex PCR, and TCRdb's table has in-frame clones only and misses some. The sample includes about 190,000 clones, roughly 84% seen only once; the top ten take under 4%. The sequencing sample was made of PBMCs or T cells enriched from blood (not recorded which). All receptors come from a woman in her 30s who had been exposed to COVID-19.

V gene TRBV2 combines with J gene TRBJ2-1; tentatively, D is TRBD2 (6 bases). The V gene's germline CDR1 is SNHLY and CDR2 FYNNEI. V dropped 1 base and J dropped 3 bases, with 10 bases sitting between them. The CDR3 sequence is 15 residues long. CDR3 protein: CASSEVLGGYNEQFF. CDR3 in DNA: TGTGCCAGCAGTGAAGTGCTGGGGGGCTACAATGAGCAGTTCTTC.

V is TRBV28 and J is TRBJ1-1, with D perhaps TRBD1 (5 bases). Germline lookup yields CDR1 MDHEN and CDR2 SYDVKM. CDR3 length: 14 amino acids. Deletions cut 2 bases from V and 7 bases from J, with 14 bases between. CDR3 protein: CASSLPPRGSEAFF. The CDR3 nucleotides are TGTGCCAGCAGTTTACCCCCAAGGGGCAGTGAAGCTTTCTTT.

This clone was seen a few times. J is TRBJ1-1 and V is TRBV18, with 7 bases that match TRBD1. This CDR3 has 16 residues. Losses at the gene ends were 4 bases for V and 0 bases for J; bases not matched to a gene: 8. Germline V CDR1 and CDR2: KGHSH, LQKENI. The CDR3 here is CASSLQGGHMNTEAFF. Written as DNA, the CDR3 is TGTGCCAGCTCACTGCAGGGGGGCCACATGAACACTGAAGCTTTCTTT.

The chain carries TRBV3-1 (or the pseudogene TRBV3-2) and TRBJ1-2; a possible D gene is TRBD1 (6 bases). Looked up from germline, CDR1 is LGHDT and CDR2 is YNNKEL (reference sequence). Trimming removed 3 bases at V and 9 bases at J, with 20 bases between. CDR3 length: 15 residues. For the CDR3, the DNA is TGTGCCAGCAGCCAGTCAGAAGGGTCAGGGGCCCGCTACACCTTC. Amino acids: CASSQSEGSGARYTF.

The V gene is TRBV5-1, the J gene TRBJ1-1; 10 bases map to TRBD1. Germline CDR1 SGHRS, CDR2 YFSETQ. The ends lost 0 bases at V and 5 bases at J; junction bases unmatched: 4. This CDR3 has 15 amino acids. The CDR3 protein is CASSLGGQGRTEAFF. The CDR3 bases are TGCGCCAGCAGCTTGGGGGGACAGGGGAGGACTGAAGCTTTCTTT.

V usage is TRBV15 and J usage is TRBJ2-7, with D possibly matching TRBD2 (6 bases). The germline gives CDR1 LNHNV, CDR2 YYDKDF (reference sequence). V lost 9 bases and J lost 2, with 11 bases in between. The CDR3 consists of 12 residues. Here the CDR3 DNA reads TGTGCCACGCGGGGAGAAACCTACGAGCAGTACTTC. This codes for CATRGETYEQYF.

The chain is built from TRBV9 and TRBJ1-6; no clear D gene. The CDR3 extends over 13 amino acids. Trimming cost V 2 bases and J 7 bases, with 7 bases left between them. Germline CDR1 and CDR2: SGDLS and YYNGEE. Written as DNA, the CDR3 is TGTGCCAGCAGCGTCCAGGCAAATTCACCCCTCCACTTT. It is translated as CASSVQANSPLHF.

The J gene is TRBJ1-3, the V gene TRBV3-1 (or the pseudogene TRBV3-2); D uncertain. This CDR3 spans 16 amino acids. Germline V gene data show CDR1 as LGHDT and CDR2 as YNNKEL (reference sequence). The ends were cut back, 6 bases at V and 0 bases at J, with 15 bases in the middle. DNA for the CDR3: TGTGCCAGCAGTCAAAACCCACAATTCTCTGGAAACACCATATATTTT. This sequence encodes CASSQNPQFSGNTIYF.

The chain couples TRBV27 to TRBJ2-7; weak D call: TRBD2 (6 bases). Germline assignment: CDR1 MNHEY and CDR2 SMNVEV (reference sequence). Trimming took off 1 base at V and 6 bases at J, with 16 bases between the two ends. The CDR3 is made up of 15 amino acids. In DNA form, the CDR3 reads TGTGCCAGCAGTTTATATTTTGGGGAGGCAAGCGAGCAGTACTTC. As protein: CASSLYFGEASEQYF.

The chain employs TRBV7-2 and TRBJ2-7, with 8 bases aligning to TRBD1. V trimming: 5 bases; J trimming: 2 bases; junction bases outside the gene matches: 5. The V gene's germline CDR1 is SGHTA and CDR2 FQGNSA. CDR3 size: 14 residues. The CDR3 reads CASSQDRGPYEQYF. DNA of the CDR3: TGTGCCAGCAGCCAAGACAGGGGCCCCTACGAGCAGTACTTC.

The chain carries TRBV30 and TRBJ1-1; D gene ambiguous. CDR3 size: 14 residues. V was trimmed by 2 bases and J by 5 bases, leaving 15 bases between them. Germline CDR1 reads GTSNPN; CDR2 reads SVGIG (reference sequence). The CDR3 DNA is TGTGCCTGGAGTTTACAACAGCCAGCTACTGAAGCTTTCTTT. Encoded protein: CAWSLQQPATEAFF.

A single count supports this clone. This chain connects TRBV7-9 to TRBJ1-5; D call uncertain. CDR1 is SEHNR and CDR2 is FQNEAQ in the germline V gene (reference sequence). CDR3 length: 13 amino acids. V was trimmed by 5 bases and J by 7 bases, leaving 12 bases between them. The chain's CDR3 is CASSGPGGQPQHF. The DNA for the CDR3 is TGTGCCAGCAGCGGACCTGGCGGGCAGCCCCAGCATTTT.

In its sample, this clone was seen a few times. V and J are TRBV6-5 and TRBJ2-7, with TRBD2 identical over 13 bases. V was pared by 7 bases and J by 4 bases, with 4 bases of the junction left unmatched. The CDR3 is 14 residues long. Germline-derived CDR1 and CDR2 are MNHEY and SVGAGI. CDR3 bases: TGTGCCAGCATTCGACTAGCGGGGGGTTACGAGCAGTACTTC. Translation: CASIRLAGGYEQYF.

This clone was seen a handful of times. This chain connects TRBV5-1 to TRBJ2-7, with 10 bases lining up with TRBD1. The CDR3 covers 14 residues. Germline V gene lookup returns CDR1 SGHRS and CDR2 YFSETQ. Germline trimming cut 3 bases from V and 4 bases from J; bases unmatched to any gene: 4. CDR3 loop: CASSYGQGVYEQYF. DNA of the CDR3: TGCGCCAGCAGCTATGGACAGGGGGTTTACGAGCAGTACTTC.

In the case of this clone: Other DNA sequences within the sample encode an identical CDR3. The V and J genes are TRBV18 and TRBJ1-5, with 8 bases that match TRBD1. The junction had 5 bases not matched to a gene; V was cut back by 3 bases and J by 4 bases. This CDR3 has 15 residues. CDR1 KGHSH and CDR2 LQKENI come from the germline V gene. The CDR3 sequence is CASSPDRGGNQPQHF. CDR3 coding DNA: TGTGCCAGCTCACCCGACAGGGGAGGAAATCAGCCCCAGCATTTT.